Listed below are T cell receptor beta chains from one sample, sequenced in a study of blood T cell repertoires in COVID-19. The table came from immunoSEQ multiplex PCR; TCRdb's copy has only in-frame clones and leaves some out. The top ten hold about 10% of the sample, which has approximately 200,000 clones, 80% to 90% seen once. The sequencing input was peripheral blood. The receptors stem from a woman aged 80 or older with COVID-19, enrolled during active disease. Both conserved end residues are part of each CDR3. A D gene is named only where the DNA matches it firmly. Size values are once, few and many counts, or a class for expanded clones, and some rows have none.

cdr3_nt | cdr3_aa | d_call | j_call | v_call | clone_size
TGTGCCAGCAGTTACTCACCGGGACAGGGACCTGAAGCTTTCTTT | CASSYSPGQGPEAFF | TRBD1 | TRBJ1-1 | TRBV6-5 | .
TGCGCCAGCAGCTCGGGACAGGGAGGGGAAAAACTGTTTTTT | CASSSGQGGEKLFF | TRBD1 | TRBJ1-4 | TRBV5-1 | .
TGTGCCAGCAGCCCGCAGGAGGACAGACAAAATTCACCCCTCCACTTT | CASSPQEDRQNSPLHF | . | TRBJ1-6 | TRBV7-9 | .
TGTGCCAGCAGACCACAGGGAACGACTGAAGCTTTCTTT | CASRPQGTTEAFF | . | TRBJ1-1 | TRBV6-5 | .
TGCGCCAGCAGCCGTGACAAGGCCTCGAACACCGGGGAGCTGTTTTTT | CASSRDKASNTGELFF | . | TRBJ2-2 | TRBV5-1 | .
TGCACCAGCAGCCGGTCTAGCGGGGCGCTGTTAGGCTACGAGCAGTACTTC | CTSSRSSGALLGYEQYF | . | TRBJ2-7 | TRBV1 | .
TGTGCCAGCAGATCTTCCGGACAGCCTAATTCACCCCTCCACTTT | CASRSSGQPNSPLHF | . | TRBJ1-6 | TRBV6-5 | .
TGTGCCAGCAGTGAAAGCACAGTCCCTAACTATGGCTACACCTTC | CASSESTVPNYGYTF | . | TRBJ1-2 | TRBV25-1 | .
TGTGCCAGCTCACCGGGTGGGAGAGAGACCCAGTACTTC | CASSPGGRETQYF | . | TRBJ2-5 | TRBV18 | .
TGTGCCAGCACCCGGGGGGCTAGCGGTTCCTACAATGAGCAGTTCTTC | CASTRGASGSYNEQFF | . | TRBJ2-1 | TRBV5-4 | .
TGTGCCAGCAGTTTATGGACCGGCGGGGGGGCCCGAGATACGCAGTATTTT | CASSLWTGGGARDTQYF | TRBD2 | TRBJ2-3 | TRBV28 | .
TGTGCCAGCAGTTTGGGACAGGGGGGGCTTGGGGAGCAGTACTTC | CASSLGQGGLGEQYF | TRBD1 | TRBJ2-7 | TRBV27 | .
TGTGCCAGCAGCTTACCCGGGAACTATGGCTACACCTTC | CASSLPGNYGYTF | . | TRBJ1-2 | TRBV7-8 | .
TGTGCCAGCAGCACGGCCAGGGGAACAAACACCGGGGAGCTGTTTTTT | CASSTARGTNTGELFF | . | TRBJ2-2 | TRBV7-2 | .
TGCGCCAGCAGTGGCTCGTCTCCTGGAAACACCATATATTTT | CASSGSSPGNTIYF | . | TRBJ1-3 | TRBV5-1 | .
TGTGCCAGCAGCTCGGCAGGGTCTAGCTCCTACGAGCAGTACTTC | CASSSAGSSSYEQYF | . | TRBJ2-7 | TRBV7-2 | once
TGTGCCAGTAGTATCTATGGGACAGCTGATCAGCCCCAGCATTTT | CASSIYGTADQPQHF | TRBD1 | TRBJ1-5 | TRBV19 | .
TGCGCCAGCAGCTTGGGATCGGCAGGGGTGAACACTGAAGCTTTCTTT | CASSLGSAGVNTEAFF | . | TRBJ1-1 | TRBV5-1 | once
TGCGCCAGCAGCTTGGTTGGGGCGGAAGAGACCCAGTACTTC | CASSLVGAEETQYF | . | TRBJ2-5 | TRBV5-1 | .
TGTGCCAGCAGTGAACTCACAGGGCCCGGCAGCTACACCTTC | CASSELTGPGSYTF | . | TRBJ1-2 | TRBV25-1 | once
TGTGCCAGCAGTTACCCCAGGACTAGCGGAGGTGGGGCCCAGTACTTC | CASSYPRTSGGGAQYF | TRBD2 | TRBJ2-5 | TRBV6-6 | .
TGTGCCAGCAGCTTCTTGGCATCCGAAGCTTTCTTT | CASSFLASEAFF | . | TRBJ1-1 | TRBV28 | .
TGCGCCAGCAGACGACAGGGGGCGACTGAAGCTTTCTTT | CASRRQGATEAFF | TRBD1 | TRBJ1-1 | TRBV5-1 | .
TGTGCCAGCAGCTTAGTGTCAGGTCGCGAGCAGTACTTC | CASSLVSGREQYF | . | TRBJ2-7 | TRBV7-9 | .
TGTGCCAGCTCACCAAGAGTTATCGCAGGCTCTAGCACAGATACGCAGTATTTT | CASSPRVIAGSSTDTQYF | . | TRBJ2-3 | TRBV18 | .
TGCGCCAGCAGCTTGGATCACGGGGGAGGGGAGACCCAGTACTTC | CASSLDHGGGETQYF | TRBD2 | TRBJ2-5 | TRBV5-1 | .
TGTGCCACCAGTGGACAGTACACAGATACGCAGTATTTT | CATSGQYTDTQYF | . | TRBJ2-3 | TRBV24-1 | .
TGCGCCAGCAGCTTGGACAGGGCTAGCACAGATACGCAGTATTTT | CASSLDRASTDTQYF | . | TRBJ2-3 | TRBV5-1 | once
TGCGCCAGCAGTAGGGCAGGGGGCGATAATCAGCCCCAGCATTTT | CASSRAGGDNQPQHF | TRBD1 | TRBJ1-5 | TRBV10-2 | .
TGTGCCAGCAGCTTGGTTAGGGGTTACGAGCAGTACTTC | CASSLVRGYEQYF | . | TRBJ2-7 | TRBV5-6 | .
TGTGCCAGCAGCCAGGCCGACAGGGCAACTAATGAAAAACTGTTTTTT | CASSQADRATNEKLFF | TRBD1 | TRBJ1-4 | TRBV4-2 | .
TGTGCCAGCAGTATGGGACTTGCATCCACAGATACGCAGTATTTT | CASSMGLASTDTQYF | . | TRBJ2-3 | TRBV9 | .
TGTGCCAGCAGTGTTGCGGTTAACACTGAAGCTTTCTTT | CASSVAVNTEAFF | . | TRBJ1-1 | TRBV2 | .
TGTGCCAGCAGCTTAGGAGGGTGGGCAGGTAGCACAGATACGCAGTATTTT | CASSLGGWAGSTDTQYF | . | TRBJ2-3 | TRBV7-8 | once
TGTGCCATCAGTGGGGCCCCGGGACAGGCATCCTACAATGAGCAGTTCTTC | CAISGAPGQASYNEQFF | TRBD1 | TRBJ2-1 | TRBV10-3 | .
TGTGCCAGCGGGGACAGGTTTCAGCCCCAGCATTTT | CASGDRFQPQHF | TRBD1 | TRBJ1-5 | TRBV2 | .
TGTGCCAGCAGCCAAGCACCGGGTTCCTACGAGCAGTACTTC | CASSQAPGSYEQYF | . | TRBJ2-7 | TRBV4-2 | .
TGTGCCACCAGCAGACGAGGGAGGGCGGGGGATAATGAAAAACTGTTTTTT | CATSRRGRAGDNEKLFF | . | TRBJ1-4 | TRBV15 | .